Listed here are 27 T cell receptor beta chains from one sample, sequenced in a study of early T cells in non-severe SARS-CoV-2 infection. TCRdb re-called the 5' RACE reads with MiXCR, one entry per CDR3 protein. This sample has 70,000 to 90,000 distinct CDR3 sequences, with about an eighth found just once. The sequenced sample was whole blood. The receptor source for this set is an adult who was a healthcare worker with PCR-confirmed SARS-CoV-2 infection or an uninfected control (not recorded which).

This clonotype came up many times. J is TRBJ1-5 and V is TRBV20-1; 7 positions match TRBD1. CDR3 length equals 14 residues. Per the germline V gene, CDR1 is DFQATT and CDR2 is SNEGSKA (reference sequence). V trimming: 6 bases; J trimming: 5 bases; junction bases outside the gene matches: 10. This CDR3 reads CSAPSPGGHQPQHF. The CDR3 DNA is TGCAGTGCCCCTTCGCCAGGGGGGCATCAGCCCCAGCATTTT.

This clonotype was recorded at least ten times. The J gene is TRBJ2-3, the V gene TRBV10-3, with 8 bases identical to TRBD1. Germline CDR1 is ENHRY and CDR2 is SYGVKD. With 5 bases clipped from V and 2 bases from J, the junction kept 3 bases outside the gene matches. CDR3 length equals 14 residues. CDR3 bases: TGTGCCATCAGTAACAGGGGGGCCACAGATACGCAGTATTTT. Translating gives CAISNRGATDTQYF.

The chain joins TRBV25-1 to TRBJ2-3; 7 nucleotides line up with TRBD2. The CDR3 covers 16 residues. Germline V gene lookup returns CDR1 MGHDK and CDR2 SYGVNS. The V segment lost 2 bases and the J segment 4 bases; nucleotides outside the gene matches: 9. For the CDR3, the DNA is TGTGCCAGCAGTGAACCGGCGGGAGTGGGGGCAGATACGCAGTATTTT. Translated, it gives CASSEPAGVGADTQYF.

CDR3 loop: CASRSTGPSGNTIYF. In nucleotides, the CDR3 is TGTGCCAGCAGGTCGACAGGGCCCTCTGGAAACACCATATATTTT. This chain uses TRBV28 with TRBJ1-3; TRBD1 matches 7 bases. Trimming cost V 6 bases and J 0 bases; bases outside gene matches: 5. This CDR3 region has 15 residues. From germline, CDR1 is MDHEN and CDR2 SYDVKM.

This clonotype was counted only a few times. The CDR3 region has the DNA TGTGCCAGTAGCCTCCCCCCCCAGCCCCAGCATTTT. Its translation: CASSLPPQPQHF. The chain couples TRBV19 to TRBJ1-5; D is undetermined. Germline V CDR1 and CDR2: LNHDA, SQIVND (reference sequence). Trimming shortened V by 6 bases and J by 7 bases, and 10 bases separated the two germline ends. CDR3 length: 12 amino acids.

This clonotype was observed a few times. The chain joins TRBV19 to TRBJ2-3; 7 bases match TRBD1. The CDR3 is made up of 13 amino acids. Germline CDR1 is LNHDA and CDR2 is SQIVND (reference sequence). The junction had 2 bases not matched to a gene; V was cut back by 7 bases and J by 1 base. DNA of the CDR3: TGTGCCAGTAATGACAGGGGCACAGATACGCAGTATTTT. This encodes CASNDRGTDTQYF.

The CDR3 region is CATRDRGHNEQFF. CDR3 DNA: TGTGCCACCAGGGACAGGGGGCATAATGAGCAGTTCTTC. The chain uses TRBV24-1 and TRBJ2-1, with TRBD1 matching over 11 bases. From germline, CDR1 is KGHDR and CDR2 SFDVKD. The CDR3 contains 13 residues. Losses at the gene ends were 7 bases for V and 7 bases for J; bases not matched to a gene: 2.

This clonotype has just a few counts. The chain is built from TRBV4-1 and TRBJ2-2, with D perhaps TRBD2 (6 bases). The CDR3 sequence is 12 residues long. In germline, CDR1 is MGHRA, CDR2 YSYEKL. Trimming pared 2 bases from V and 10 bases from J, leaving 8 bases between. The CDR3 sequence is CASSQMGLELFF. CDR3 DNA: TGCGCCAGCAGCCAAATGGGACTGGAGCTGTTTTTT.

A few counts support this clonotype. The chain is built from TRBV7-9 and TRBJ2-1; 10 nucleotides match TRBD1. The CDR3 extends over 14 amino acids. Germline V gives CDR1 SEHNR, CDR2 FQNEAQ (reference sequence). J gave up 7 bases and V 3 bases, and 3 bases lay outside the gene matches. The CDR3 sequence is CASSFGDRGNEQFF. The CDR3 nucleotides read TGTGCCAGCAGCTTCGGGGACAGGGGAAATGAGCAGTTCTTC.

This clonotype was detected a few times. The CDR3 is CASSGNMVDTQYF. CDR3 nucleotide sequence: TGTGCCAGCAGCGGAAACATGGTAGATACGCAGTATTTT. The gene calls are TRBV5-4 and TRBJ2-3; no clear D gene. Trimming took 4 bases from V and 5 from J, leaving 11 bases between them. The CDR3 extends over 13 amino acids. Germline V gene lookup returns CDR1 SGHNT and CDR2 YYREEE (reference sequence).

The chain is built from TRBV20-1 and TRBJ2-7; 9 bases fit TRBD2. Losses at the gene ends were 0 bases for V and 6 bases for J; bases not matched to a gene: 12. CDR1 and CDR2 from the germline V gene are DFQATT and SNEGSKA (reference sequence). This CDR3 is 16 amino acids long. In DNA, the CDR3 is TGCAGTGCTAGAGATCGACTGAGCGGGAGGAGTATCGAGCAGTACTTC. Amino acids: CSARDRLSGRSIEQYF.

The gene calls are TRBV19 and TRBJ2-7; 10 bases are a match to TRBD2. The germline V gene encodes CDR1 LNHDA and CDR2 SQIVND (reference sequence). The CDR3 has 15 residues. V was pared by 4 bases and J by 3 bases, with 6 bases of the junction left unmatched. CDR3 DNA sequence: TGTGCCAGTAGTAAACAAGCGGGAGGGCGCTACGAGCAGTACTTC. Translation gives CASSKQAGGRYEQYF.

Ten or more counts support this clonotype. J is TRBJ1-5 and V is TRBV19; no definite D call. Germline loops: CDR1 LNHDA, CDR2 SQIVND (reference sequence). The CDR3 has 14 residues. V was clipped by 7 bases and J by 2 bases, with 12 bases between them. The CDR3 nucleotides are TGTGCCAGTACCCCGGACGGACGCAATCAGCCCCAGCATTTT. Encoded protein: CASTPDGRNQPQHF.

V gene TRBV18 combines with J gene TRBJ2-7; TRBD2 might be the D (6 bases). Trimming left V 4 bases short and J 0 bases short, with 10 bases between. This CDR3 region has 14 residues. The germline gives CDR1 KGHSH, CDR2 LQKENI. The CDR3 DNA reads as TGTGCCAGCTCACGTAGCGGACCCTCCTACGAGCAGTACTTC. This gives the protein CASSRSGPSYEQYF.

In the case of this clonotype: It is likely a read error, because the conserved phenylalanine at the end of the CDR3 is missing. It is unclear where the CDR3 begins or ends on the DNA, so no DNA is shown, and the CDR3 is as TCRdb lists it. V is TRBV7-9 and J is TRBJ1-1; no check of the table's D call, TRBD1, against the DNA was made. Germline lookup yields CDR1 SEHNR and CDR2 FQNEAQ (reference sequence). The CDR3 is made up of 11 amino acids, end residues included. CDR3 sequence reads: CASSLMVAGTV.

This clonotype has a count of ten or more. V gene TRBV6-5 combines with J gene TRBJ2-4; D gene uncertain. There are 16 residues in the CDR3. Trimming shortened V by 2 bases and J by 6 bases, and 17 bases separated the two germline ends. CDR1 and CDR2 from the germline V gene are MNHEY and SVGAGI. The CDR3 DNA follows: TGTGCCAGCAGTTACGGGATTGGACCCAAGAGAAACATTCAGTACTTC. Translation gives CASSYGIGPKRNIQYF.

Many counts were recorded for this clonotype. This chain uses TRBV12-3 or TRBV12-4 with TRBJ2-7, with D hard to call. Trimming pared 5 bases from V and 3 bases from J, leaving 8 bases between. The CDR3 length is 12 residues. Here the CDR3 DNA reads TGTGCCAGCAGTCTCATAGTCTACGAGCAGTACTTC. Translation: CASSLIVYEQYF.

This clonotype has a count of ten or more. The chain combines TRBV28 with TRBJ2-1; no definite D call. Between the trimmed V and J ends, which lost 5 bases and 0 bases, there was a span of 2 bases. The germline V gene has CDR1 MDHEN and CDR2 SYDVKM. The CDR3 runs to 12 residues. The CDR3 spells CASSPSYNEQFF. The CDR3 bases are TGTGCCAGCAGTCCCTCCTACAATGAGCAGTTCTTC.

DNA of the CDR3: TGTGCCAGCAGTGAGGGGTGGGACAATGAGCAGTTCTTC. This codes for CASSEGWDNEQFF. The gene calls are TRBV25-1 and TRBJ2-1; D unresolved. Per germline, CDR1 MGHDK and CDR2 SYGVNS. Trimming pared 3 bases from V and 5 bases from J, leaving 8 bases between. The CDR3 consists of 13 residues.

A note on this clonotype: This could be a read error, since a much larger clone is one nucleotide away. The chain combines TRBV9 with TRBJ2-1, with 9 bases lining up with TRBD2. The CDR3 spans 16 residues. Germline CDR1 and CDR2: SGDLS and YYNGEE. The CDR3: CASSVGAGGGYNVQFF. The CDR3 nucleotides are TGTGCCAGCAGCGTGGGAGCGGGAGGAGGTTACAATGTGCAGTTCTTC.

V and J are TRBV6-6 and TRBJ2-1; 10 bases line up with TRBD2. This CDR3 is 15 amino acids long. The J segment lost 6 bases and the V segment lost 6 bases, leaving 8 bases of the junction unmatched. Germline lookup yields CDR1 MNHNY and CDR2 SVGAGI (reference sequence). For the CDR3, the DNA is TGTGCCAGCAGCCCGAAGCGGGAGGGCCCCAATGAGCAGTTCTTC. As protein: CASSPKREGPNEQFF.

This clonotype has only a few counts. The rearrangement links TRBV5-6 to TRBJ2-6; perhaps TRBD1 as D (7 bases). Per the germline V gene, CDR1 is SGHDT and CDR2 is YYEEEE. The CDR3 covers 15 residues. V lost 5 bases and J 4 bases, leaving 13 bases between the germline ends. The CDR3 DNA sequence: TGTGCCAGCAGGCTCAGGGGGGCCGGGGCCAACGTCCTGACTTTC. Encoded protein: CASRLRGAGANVLTF.

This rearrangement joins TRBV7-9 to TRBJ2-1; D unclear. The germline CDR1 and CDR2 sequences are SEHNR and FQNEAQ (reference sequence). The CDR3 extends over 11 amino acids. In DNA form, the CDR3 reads TGTGCTAGACAACCGATGTGGGAGCAGTTCTTC. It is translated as CARQPMWEQFF.

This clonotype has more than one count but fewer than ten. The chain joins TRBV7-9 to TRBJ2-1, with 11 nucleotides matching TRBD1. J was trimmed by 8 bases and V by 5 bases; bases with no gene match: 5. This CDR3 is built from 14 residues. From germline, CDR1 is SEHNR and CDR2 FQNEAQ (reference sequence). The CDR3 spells CASSGRTGGYEQFF. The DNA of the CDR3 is TGTGCCAGCAGCGGAAGGACAGGGGGCTATGAGCAGTTCTTC.

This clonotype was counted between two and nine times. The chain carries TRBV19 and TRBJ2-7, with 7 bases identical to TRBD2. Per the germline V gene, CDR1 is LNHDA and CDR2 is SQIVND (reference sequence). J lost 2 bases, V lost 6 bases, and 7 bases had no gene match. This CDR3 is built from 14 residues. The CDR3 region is CASSPGLHTYEQYF. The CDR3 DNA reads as TGTGCCAGTAGCCCGGGACTACACACCTACGAGCAGTACTTC.

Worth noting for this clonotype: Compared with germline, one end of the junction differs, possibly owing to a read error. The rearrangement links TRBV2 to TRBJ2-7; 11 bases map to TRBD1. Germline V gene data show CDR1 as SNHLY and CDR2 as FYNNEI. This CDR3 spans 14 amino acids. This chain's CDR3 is CVSRGGQGAAEQYF. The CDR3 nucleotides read TGTGTCAGCAGGGGAGGACAGGGGGCGGCTGAGCAGTACTTC.

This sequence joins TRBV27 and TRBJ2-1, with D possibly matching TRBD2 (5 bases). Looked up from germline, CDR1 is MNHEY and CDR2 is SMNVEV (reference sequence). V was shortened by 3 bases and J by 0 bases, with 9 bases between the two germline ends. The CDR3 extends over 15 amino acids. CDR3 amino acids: CASSFYRGSYNEQFF. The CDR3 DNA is TGTGCCAGCAGTTTTTACCGGGGCTCCTACAATGAGCAGTTCTTC.